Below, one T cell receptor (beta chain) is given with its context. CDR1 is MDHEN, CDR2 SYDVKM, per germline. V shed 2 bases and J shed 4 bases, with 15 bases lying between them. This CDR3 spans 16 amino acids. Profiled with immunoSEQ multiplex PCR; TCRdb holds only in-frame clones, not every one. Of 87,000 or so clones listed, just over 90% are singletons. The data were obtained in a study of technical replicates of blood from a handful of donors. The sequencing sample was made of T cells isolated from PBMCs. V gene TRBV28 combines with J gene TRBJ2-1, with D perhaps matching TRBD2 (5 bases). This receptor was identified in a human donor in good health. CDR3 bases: TGTGCCAGCAGTTTAACGGACTCGAATAATTACAATGAGCAGTTCTTC. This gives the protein CASSLTDSNNYNEQFF.